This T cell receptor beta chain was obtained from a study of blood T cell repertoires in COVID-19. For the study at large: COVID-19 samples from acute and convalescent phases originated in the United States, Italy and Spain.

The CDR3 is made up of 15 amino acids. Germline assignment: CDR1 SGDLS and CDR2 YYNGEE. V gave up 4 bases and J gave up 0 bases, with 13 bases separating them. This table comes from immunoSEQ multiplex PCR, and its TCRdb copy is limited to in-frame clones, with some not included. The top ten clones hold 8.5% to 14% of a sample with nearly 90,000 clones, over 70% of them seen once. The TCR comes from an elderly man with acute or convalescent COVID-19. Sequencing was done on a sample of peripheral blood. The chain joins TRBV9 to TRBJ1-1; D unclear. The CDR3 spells CASSYSQVMNTEAFF. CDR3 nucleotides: TGTGCCAGCAGCTACTCCCAGGTGATGAACACTGAAGCTTTCTTT.